This T cell receptor beta chain emerged from a study of molecular identifiers for immune sequencing clone quantification. The V and J ends lost 1 base and 5 bases, in that order; junction bases with no gene match: 4. CDR1 is SGHKS, CDR2 YYEKEE, per germline (reference sequence). This CDR3 has 14 residues. This clonotype has ten or more counts. Listed TCR primers and previously described methods were used for bulk TCR libraries. Via MiXCR, TCRdb re-called the PCR reads, giving one row per CDR3 protein. The table includes about half a million distinct CDR3 sequences, 20% to 25% detected once. The naive CD8 libraries originated from between about 18,000 and 1,000,000 sorted cells and drew on 10%, 30% or 50% RNA.

The chain combines TRBV5-5 with TRBJ1-1; 8 bases agree with TRBD1. Material for sequencing was naive CD8+ T cells from blood, with Jurkat cell RNA spiked in. Subset meaning: FACS-sorted CD8+CD4-CCR7+CD45RA+ naive T cells. The receptor comes from a human donor in good health. Some libraries in this study had Jurkat cell RNA spiked in. Here the CDR3 DNA reads TGTGCCAGCAGCTTGTCAGGGGGCTATACTGAAGCTTTCTTT. It specifies CASSLSGGYTEAFF.